This is a list of T cell receptor beta chains from one sample in a study of early T cells in non-severe SARS-CoV-2 infection. From the 5' RACE reads, TCRdb called clonotypes with MiXCR, one entry per CDR3 protein. Seen here are fewer than 100,000 distinct CDR3 sequences, about 13% observed once, and the top ten hold around 2.4%. The source material was whole blood. The receptors derive from an adult who was a healthcare worker with PCR-confirmed SARS-CoV-2 infection or an uninfected control (not recorded which). The CDR3 runs from the conserved cysteine through the conserved F or W. Each record gives: D gene, J gene, V gene, clone size, CDR3 protein, CDR3 DNA. The D gene is left open where the match is weak. Clone size is stated in some rows and not others, as once, few, many or a class when expanded.

TRBD1 | TRBJ2-5 | TRBV20-1 | many | CSASGQGARQTQYF | TGCAGTGCTAGCGGACAGGGGGCTCGACAGACCCAGTACTTC
TRBD1 | TRBJ1-1 | TRBV5-1 | many | CATHKDRAGDTEAFF | TGCGCCACTCATAAAGACAGGGCCGGGGACACTGAAGCTTTCTTT
. | TRBJ1-3 | TRBV5-1 | many | CASSLWANSGNTIYF | TGCGCCAGCAGCTTGTGGGCGAACTCTGGAAACACCATATATTTT
TRBD1 | TRBJ1-2 | TRBV3-1 | few | CASSLAGTGTRGYTF | TGTGCCAGCAGCCTGGCCGGGACAGGGACCCGCGGCTACACCTTC
. | TRBJ2-2 | TRBV7-6 | many | CASSDDPGGTGELFF | TGTGCCAGCAGCGATGATCCAGGGGGGACCGGGGAGCTGTTTTTT
. | TRBJ1-5 | TRBV9 | few | CASSVAPGANQPQHF | TGTGCCAGCAGCGTAGCCCCAGGGGCCAATCAGCCCCAGCATTTT
. | TRBJ2-2 | TRBV7-2 | many | CASSSPTSRGTGELFF | TGTGCCAGCAGCTCTCCCACCTCCAGGGGCACCGGGGAGCTGTTTTTT
TRBD2 | TRBJ2-3 | TRBV29-1 | many | CSVAGLAGASTDTQYF | TGCAGCGTCGCGGGCCTAGCGGGGGCTAGCACAGATACGCAGTATTTT
. | TRBJ2-5 | TRBV14 | many | CASSRGQVSTQYF | TGTGCCAGCAGCCGCGGCCAAGTTTCGACCCAGTACTTC
. | TRBJ1-2 | TRBV7-2 | few | CASSLRENYGYTF | TGTGCCAGCAGCTTAAGGGAAAACTATGGCTACACCTTC
. | TRBJ2-1 | TRBV20-1 | many | CSAQKRQSSYNEQFF | TGCAGTGCTCAAAAGAGGCAGAGCTCCTACAATGAGCAGTTCTTC
. | TRBJ2-1 | TRBV7-2 | . | CASSQPHPTDEQFF | TGTGCCAGCAGCCAGCCGCATCCAACGGATGAGCAGTTCTTC
. | TRBJ1-6 | TRBV12-3/TRBV12-4 | . | CASSPADKTTPLHF | TGTGCCAGCAGTCCAGCTGACAAGACTACACCCCTCCACTTT
TRBD1 | TRBJ1-2 | TRBV4-1 | . | CASSQDETGGAYGYTF | TGCGCCAGCAGCCAGGATGAAACAGGGGGCGCCTATGGCTACACCTTC
. | TRBJ1-5 | TRBV6-1 | few | CASDRNSNQPQHF | TGTGCCAGCGACAGAAATAGCAATCAGCCCCAGCATTTT
. | TRBJ1-6 | TRBV27 | many | CASSFNRAPVASPLHF | TGTGCCAGCAGTTTCAACCGGGCCCCAGTGGCTTCACCCCTCCACTTT
. | TRBJ1-1 | TRBV6-2/TRBV6-3 | many | CASSYSIRNTEAFF | TGTGCCAGCAGTTACTCGATAAGAAACACTGAAGCTTTCTTT
. | TRBJ1-2 | TRBV11-2 | many | CASSPRGGVYGYTF | TGTGCCAGCAGCCCGAGGGGAGGGGTCTATGGCTACACCTTC
. | TRBJ1-5 | TRBV19 | many | CASSARGSANQPQHF | TGTGCCAGTAGTGCCCGGGGCAGTGCGAATCAGCCCCAGCATTTT
TRBD1 | TRBJ1-5 | TRBV19 | . | CASSVDSGGPSNQPQHF | TGTGCCAGTAGCGTGGACTCAGGGGGCCCTTCCAATCAGCCCCAGCATTTT
. | TRBJ1-2 | TRBV20-1 | few | CSAHQGNYGYTF | TGCAGTGCCCATCAGGGTAACTATGGCTACACCTTC
TRBD2 | TRBJ2-1 | TRBV9 | few | CASSGGRGGWHEQFF | TGTGCCAGCAGCGGTGGCCGGGGGGGCTGGCATGAGCAGTTCTTC
. | TRBJ2-7 | TRBV28 | . | CASSPGPFYEQYF | TGTGCCAGCAGTCCAGGGCCGTTCTACGAGCAGTACTTC
. | TRBJ1-2 | TRBV6-1 | few | CASGTWVRDGYTF | TGTGCCAGCGGTACATGGGTGAGGGATGGCTACACCTTC
. | TRBJ2-1 | TRBV10-3 | few | CAISADREQFF | TGTGCCATCAGTGCGGACCGTGAGCAGTTCTTC
TRBD1 | TRBJ2-5 | TRBV9 | . | CASSVGWTGTQETQYF | TGTGCCAGCAGCGTAGGATGGACAGGGACCCAAGAGACCCAGTACTTC
TRBD2 | TRBJ2-7 | TRBV28 | . | CASSFPPAGGPYEQYF | TGTGCCAGCAGTTTTCCCCCAGCGGGGGGCCCCTACGAGCAGTACTTC
. | TRBJ2-1 | TRBV9 | few | CASSVTLGGEQFF | TGTGCCAGCAGCGTAACCCTTGGAGGTGAGCAGTTCTTC
TRBD1 | TRBJ2-1 | TRBV6-4 | . | CASSVGQGADEQFF | TGTGCCAGCAGTGTAGGACAGGGGGCAGATGAGCAGTTCTTC
. | TRBJ1-1 | TRBV20-1 | many | CSAIVHPMNTEAFF | TGCAGTGCCATTGTGCATCCCATGAACACTGAAGCTTTCTTT
. | TRBJ2-2 | TRBV5-1 | . | CASRETTDGELFF | TGCGCCAGCAGGGAAACCACAGACGGGGAGCTGTTTTTT
TRBD1 | TRBJ1-2 | TRBV5-1 | . | CASSFTGVDGYTF | TGCGCCAGCAGCTTTACAGGGGTCGATGGCTACACCTTC
TRBD2 | TRBJ2-7 | TRBV4-3 | many | CASSNGLAGDEQYF | TGCGCCAGCAGCAACGGACTAGCGGGGGACGAGCAGTACTTC
. | TRBJ2-7 | TRBV29-1 | many | CSVGTMGSRYEQYF | TGCAGCGTGGGGACCATGGGCTCACGCTACGAGCAGTACTTC
. | TRBJ1-1 | TRBV10-3 | . | CAISGAGITEAFF | TGTGCCATCAGTGGAGCAGGGATCACTGAAGCTTTCTTT
. | TRBJ2-6 | TRBV2 | few | CASSKHPSGANVLTF | TGTGCCAGCAGCAAACATCCCTCTGGGGCCAACGTCCTGACTTTC
. | TRBJ1-5 | TRBV7-9 | many | CASSLDGPGDQPQHF | TGTGCCAGCAGCTTAGACGGACCAGGGGATCAGCCCCAGCATTTT
. | TRBJ2-3 | TRBV10-3 | many | CAISATSTDTQYF | TGTGCCATCAGCGCAACTAGCACAGATACGCAGTATTTT
TRBD2 | TRBJ2-1 | TRBV7-9 | few | CASSHSRSRAGDTYNEQFF | TGTGCCAGCAGCCACTCGAGAAGTCGGGCGGGGGATACGTACAATGAGCAGTTCTTC
. | TRBJ2-7 | TRBV28 | many | CASSPPGPRYEQYF | TGTGCCAGCAGTCCCCCAGGCCCGCGCTACGAGCAGTACTTC
TRBD1 | TRBJ1-4 | TRBV29-1 | many | CSCGQGSEKLFF | TGCAGCTGTGGACAGGGCTCTGAAAAACTGTTTTTT
. | TRBJ1-5 | TRBV12-3/TRBV12-4 | . | CASTYRRGTNQPQHF | TGTGCCAGCACCTACAGAAGAGGGACTAATCAGCCCCAGCATTTT